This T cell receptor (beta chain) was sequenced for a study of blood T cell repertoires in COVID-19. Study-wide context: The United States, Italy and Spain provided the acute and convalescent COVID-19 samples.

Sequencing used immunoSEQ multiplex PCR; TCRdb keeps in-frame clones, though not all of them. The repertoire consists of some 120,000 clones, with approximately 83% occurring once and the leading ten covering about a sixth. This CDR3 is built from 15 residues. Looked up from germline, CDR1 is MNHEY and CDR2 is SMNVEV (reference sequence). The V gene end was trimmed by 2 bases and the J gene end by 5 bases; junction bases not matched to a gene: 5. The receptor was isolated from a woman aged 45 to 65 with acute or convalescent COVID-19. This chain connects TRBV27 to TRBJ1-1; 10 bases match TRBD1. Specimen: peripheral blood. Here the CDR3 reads CASSLVGTGETEAFF. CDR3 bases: TGTGCCAGCAGTTTAGTCGGGACAGGGGAGACTGAAGCTTTCTTT.